This TCR beta chain was sequenced for a study of blood T cell repertoires in COVID-19. Overall study context: Donors in the United States, Italy and Spain gave samples during acute or convalescent COVID-19.

Original data processing: Amplified reference gene primers provided the basis for estimating nucleated cell counts. Assay used: immunoSEQ multiplex PCR; TCRdb lists only in-frame clones, some missing. For V, J and clone size, that table is used; D and trimming come from the DNA. Among hundreds of thousands of clones listed, roughly 90% were seen once. There are 16 residues in the CDR3. V lost 0 bases, J lost 3 bases, and 13 bases lay in between. Germline-derived CDR1 and CDR2 are SGHDT and YYEEEE. The sample comprised peripheral blood. The receptor was isolated from a woman aged 40 to 55 who had recovered from COVID-19. V is TRBV5-6 and J is TRBJ1-5; D is perhaps TRBD1 (5 bases). CDR3 sequence reads: CASSLGAGWDNQPQHF. The CDR3 coding sequence is TGTGCCAGCAGCTTGGGTGCAGGGTGGGACAATCAGCCCCAGCATTTT. The whole variable domain, remainder taken from reference TRBV5-6 and TRBJ1-5, is DAGVTQSPTHLIKTRGQQVTLRCSPKSGHDTVSWYQQALGQGPQFIFQYYEEEERQRGNFPDRFSGHQFPNYSSELNVNALLLGDSALYLCASSLGAGWDNQPQHFGDGTRLSIL.